This T cell receptor (beta chain) is from a study of shared clonotypes between healthy human individuals. Several immunoSEQ 96-well plates shared each subset's DNA, each plate a replicate. Per the study methods: ImmunoSEQ output lacked quality scores and full-length reads, limiting matched filtering. Generated by immunoSEQ multiplex PCR, the TCRdb table keeps only in-frame clones and is missing some. V and J calls and clone size are as listed in that table; D and trimming were resolved from the DNA. The data show 2 million to 3 million clones, just over 90% seen once. This clone has more than one count but fewer than ten. Trimming removed 4 bases from V and 5 bases from J; junction bases left unmatched: 9. This CDR3 is 16 amino acids long. Germline V gene data show CDR1 as GTSNPN and CDR2 as SVGIG (reference sequence). CD4+ cell separation produced CD45RA+ naive and CD45RA-negative memory subsets.

J is TRBJ2-2 and V is TRBV30, with 11 bases aligning to TRBD2. Sequencing input: naive CD4+ T cells sorted from blood. The subset is: CD45RA+ positively selected. The sequence came from a young man in good health. CDR3: CAWKTSGSSVTGELFF. CDR3 nucleotides: TGTGCCTGGAAAACTAGCGGGAGCTCTGTTACCGGGGAGCTGTTTTTT. The full variable domain, with the rest looked up from reference TRBV30 and TRBJ2-2, is SQTIHQWPATLVQPVGSPLSLECTVEGTSNPNLYWYRQAAGRGLQLLFYSVGIGQISSEVPQNLSASRPQDRQFILSSKKLLLSDSGFYLCAWKTSGSSVTGELFFGEGSRLTVL.